This entry is about one TCR beta chain. The data originate from a study of blood T cell repertoires in COVID-19. About the study: There were acute and convalescent COVID-19 samples, and they came from the United States, Italy and Spain.

The protocol was immunoSEQ multiplex PCR, while the TCRdb copy is restricted to in-frame clones and leaves out a portion. Among roughly 290,000 clones listed, about 87% were seen once. This sequence was found in a woman aged 45-59 years who had recovered from COVID-19. Sequencing used peripheral blood.

This CDR3 is CSASQDTTYEQYF. As DNA, the CDR3 is TGCAGTGCTAGTCAGGATACGACCTACGAGCAGTACTTC. V and J are TRBV20-1 and TRBJ2-7; no clear D gene. CDR3 size: 13 residues. Trimming left V 3 bases short and J 2 bases short, with 11 bases between. The germline CDR1 and CDR2 sequences are DFQATT and SNEGSKA (reference sequence).